This TCR gamma chain was documented in a study of γδ T cells in repeated Plasmodium falciparum infection. Study findings and constraints: Over time and infection, Vgamma9/Vdelta2+ repertoires remained highly stable and polyclonal. In Vdelta2-negative, largely Vdelta1+, gammadelta repertoires, repeated controlled infections appeared to drive clonal selection waves.

Vgamma9/Vdelta2+ and Vdelta2-negative gammadelta T cells were flow-sorted from PBMC for bulk sequencing. Note on this clone: Its specificity is unknown. A far more abundant clone sits one base away, making this likely a read error. Because the CDR3's place on the DNA is in doubt, the DNA is left out and the CDR3 is given as listed by TCRdb.

TCRdb processed the multiplex PCR reads again with the CATT caller. The sample lists approximately 25,000 gamma-chain clones, around 2.9% occurring once. The CDR3 is 33 amino acids long, termini counted. CDR1 is GITISATS and CDR2 is ISYDGTV in the germline V gene (reference sequence). The receptor's source is a pool of human donors (malaria-infected and uninfected, not separated). Sequencing was carried out using gamma-delta T cells from blood. For the V gene the call is TRGV9; the J gene has no call. CDR3 in amino acids: CALWEVLLIGIRNSLAVEQHWLSQVSIGRIQHF.